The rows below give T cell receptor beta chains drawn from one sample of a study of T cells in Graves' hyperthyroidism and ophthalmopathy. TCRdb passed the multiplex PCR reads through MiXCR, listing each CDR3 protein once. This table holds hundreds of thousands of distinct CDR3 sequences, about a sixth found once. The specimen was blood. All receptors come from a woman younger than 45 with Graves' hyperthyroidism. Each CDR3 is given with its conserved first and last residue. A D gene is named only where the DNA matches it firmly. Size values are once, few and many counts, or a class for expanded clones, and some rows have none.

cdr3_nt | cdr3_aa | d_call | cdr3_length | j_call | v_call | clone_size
TGCAGTGCCATCGCTGATACGCAGTATTTT | CSAIADTQYF | . | 10 | TRBJ2-3 | TRBV20-1 | many
TGTGCCACCAGTGATTTTACGATGGTTTATGGCTACACCTTC | CATSDFTMVYGYTF | . | 14 | TRBJ1-2 | TRBV24-1 | many
TGTGCCAGCAGCCAGCTTGGTACGGAGACAGGGTTCCCTGAGCAGTACTTC | CASSQLGTETGFPEQYF | TRBD1 | 17 | TRBJ2-7 | TRBV7-2 | many
TGTGCCAGCAGGATGAGACGAGGGACTAGCGGGAGAAGCAATGAGCAGTTCTTC | CASRMRRGTSGRSNEQFF | TRBD2 | 18 | TRBJ2-1 | TRBV2 | .
TGTGCCAGCAGTTTAGTCCAGGATCTCTCTGGGGCCAACGTCCTGACTTTC | CASSLVQDLSGANVLTF | . | 17 | TRBJ2-6 | TRBV28 | many
TGTGCCAGCAGCTCAAGGGCTAGCGGTCTTTCTTACGAGCAGTACTTC | CASSSRASGLSYEQYF | TRBD2 | 16 | TRBJ2-7 | TRBV12-3/TRBV12-4 | .
TGTGCCAGCAGCGGGGGGGACAGGGCTCTGTCTGAAGCTTTCTTT | CASSGGDRALSEAFF | TRBD1 | 15 | TRBJ1-1 | TRBV9 | few
TGTGCCAGTAGCCTACGACAGGGTTTTAGCACAGATACGCAGTATTTT | CASSLRQGFSTDTQYF | TRBD1 | 16 | TRBJ2-3 | TRBV19 | many
TGCAGTGCTAGACCCATGGGGGGGGGACCCTACGAGCAGTACTTC | CSARPMGGGPYEQYF | TRBD2 | 15 | TRBJ2-7 | TRBV20-1 | many
TGTGCCAGCAGAAATACGGGGCAACGCGATCAGCCCCAGCATTTT | CASRNTGQRDQPQHF | . | 15 | TRBJ1-5 | TRBV27 | few
TGCGCCAGCAGCCAAGCGGGTGGATACAATGAGCAGTTCTTC | CASSQAGGYNEQFF | . | 14 | TRBJ2-1 | TRBV4-1 | .
TGTGCCAGCAGTCTGAGGGGAATTCAGCCCCAGCATTTT | CASSLRGIQPQHF | . | 13 | TRBJ1-5 | TRBV27 | many
TGTGCCAGCGCGTTTAGCGGATGGGGACAGCCCCAGCATTTT | CASAFSGWGQPQHF | . | 14 | TRBJ1-5 | TRBV12-3/TRBV12-4 | .
TGTGCCAGCAGTATAAGCCGCCAAACAGGGGGGGACCAGTATTTT | CASSISRQTGGDQYF | . | 15 | TRBJ2-3 | TRBV27 | .
TGCGCCAGCAGCTCCACTAGCGGACCCTCCTACGAGCAGTACTTC | CASSSTSGPSYEQYF | TRBD2 | 15 | TRBJ2-7 | TRBV10-2 | many
TGTGCCAGCAGTCCTCTGGGACTTCAAGGGGCTAATCAGCCCCAGCATTTT | CASSPLGLQGANQPQHF | . | 17 | TRBJ1-5 | TRBV27 | .
TGTGCCAGCAGCTTAGGTCTCGGGACAAAATCCTACGAGCAGTACTTC | CASSLGLGTKSYEQYF | . | 16 | TRBJ2-7 | TRBV7-9 | many
TGTGCCACCAGTGATTGGGGACGTTTAAATGAGCAGTTCTTC | CATSDWGRLNEQFF | . | 14 | TRBJ2-1 | TRBV24-1 | few
TGTGCCTGGAGTAGAGGGGAGTATAGCAATCAGCCCCAGCATTTT | CAWSRGEYSNQPQHF | . | 15 | TRBJ1-5 | TRBV30 | few
TGTGCCAGCAGTGTAAATGCAGATACGCAGTATTTT | CASSVNADTQYF | . | 12 | TRBJ2-3 | TRBV6-1 | many
TGTGCCAGCAGCTGGGTGGATCAGTCGGGAGAGACCCAGTACTTC | CASSWVDQSGETQYF | . | 15 | TRBJ2-5 | TRBV5-4 | .
TGCGCCAGCAGCCAAGAGGGGCCGGGGGGGGTTGAAAAACTGTTTTTT | CASSQEGPGGVEKLFF | . | 16 | TRBJ1-4 | TRBV4-1 | .
TGTGCCAGCACCCGGGACAGGGGCAATTCACCCCTCCACTTT | CASTRDRGNSPLHF | TRBD1 | 14 | TRBJ1-6 | TRBV28 | few
TGTGCCAGTAGTATCGCACAGGCCTTAACCACAGATACGCAGTATTTT | CASSIAQALTTDTQYF | . | 16 | TRBJ2-3 | TRBV19 | .